Detailed here is one T cell receptor (beta chain). Its antigen is currently not known. No base quality values were provided; no much bigger clone lies one nucleotide off. This sample was included in a study of T cells after yellow fever vaccination (dated by TCRdb to about 2019). Study-level background: The SMART-Seq v4 Ultra Low Input RNA kit was used to prepare libraries from fractions with low cell numbers. Bulk TCR alpha and beta repertoires were sequenced longitudinally to track T-cell clones before and after primary and booster YFV17D yellow fever vaccination. Bulk PBMC replicates and cell subsets were isolated from blood drawn at multiple timepoints before and after both primary and secondary immunization. Two healthy male donors made up the cohort, one aged 18 to 30 years and the other aged 30 to 39 years.

V gives up 3 bases and J gives up 9 bases, and the segment between their germline ends measures 17 bases. Including the terminal cysteine and phenylalanine, the CDR3 comprises 14 residues. CDR3 DNA is the only sequence kept; it has 42 bases, read in frame from the first base. According to the germline V gene, CDR1 reads SGHAT and CDR2 reads FQNNGV. The treatment or condition label corresponds to: live attenuated yellow fever vaccine strain. PBMCs were isolated from peripheral blood using a standard Ficoll-Paque protocol. CD4 and CD8 T-cell fractions were isolated with Dynabeads CD4 and CD8 positive selection kits. TriZol was used to extract RNA from bulk PBMCs, CD4 and CD8 fractions, and dextramer-positive and dextramer-negative fractions. The paper as a whole reports these results and caveats: Computational filtering was needed because FACS-sorted repertoires could contain abundant contaminating clonotypes from the bulk population. Compared with the primary T-cell response, the secondary T-cell response was faster but weaker, reaching its peak on day 5 rather than on day 15. Only a couple of donors were included in the study, so the extent to which the findings can be generalized is limited. A small fraction of clonotypes appeared in both the CD4 and CD8 compartments, likely as a result of convergent recombination. Most clones expanded after primary vaccination were re-detected after the booster (approximately 96% of CD4 and roughly 87% of CD8), suggesting broad memory maintenance.

TCRdb lists the instrument as Illumina NovaSeq 6000. TCR cDNA was made using 5'RACE template switching, a step that added a universal primer site and unique molecular identifiers. Priming for cDNA synthesis came from both the TCR alpha and TCR beta constant segments. Two PCR steps were used to amplify libraries, with sample barcodes and sequencing adapters being added in the second step. Sequencing of libraries was done on Illumina HiSeq 2500 (2x100 bp) or NovaSeq (2x150 bp). The authors' pipeline ran thus. Reads were demultiplexed and collapsed into UMI consensus sequences with MIGEC, and V(D)J alignment was performed with MiXCR. Vaccine-responding clonotypes were defined with edgeR using replicate PBMC samples, requiring FDR below 0.01 and a log2 fold change above 5 up to day 15. Each bulk clonotype was labeled CD4 or CD8 based on which sequenced repertoire, CD4 or CD8, contained the clonotype at higher abundance. TCRdb ran its own pipeline on the public reads, namely fastp trimming at Q25 and MiXCR clone calling, and kept in-frame beta chains. Identical CDR3 protein sequences are pooled into one entry, listed with their most common genes and DNA. TCRdb, not the original authors, processed these V and J calls. The sample records 300,000 or so distinct CDR3 sequences, 8.5% to 10% of which are singletons. The ten largest make up over 3% of the sample.

The clonotype comes from a man between 18 and 29 years old who received the YFV17D yellow fever vaccine. The sequenced sample was CD4+ T cells sorted from PBMCs, obtained 5 days after the yellow fever booster vaccination. The chain joins TRBV11-2 to TRBJ1-2; the D region possibly corresponds to TRBD1 (6 bases align). The CDR3 sequence is CASSFLDSQSSYTF. The DNA is TGTGCCAGCAGCTTTTTGGACAGCCAAAGTAGCTACACCTTC. When the CDR3 is completed using the reference TRBV11-2 and TRBJ1-2 genes on either side, the full variable domain is EAGVAQSPRYKIIEKRQSVAFWCNPISGHATLYWYQQILGQGPKLLIQFQNNGVVDDSQLPKDRFSAERLKGVDSTLKIQPAKLEDSAVYLCASSFLDSQSSYTFGSGTRLTVV.